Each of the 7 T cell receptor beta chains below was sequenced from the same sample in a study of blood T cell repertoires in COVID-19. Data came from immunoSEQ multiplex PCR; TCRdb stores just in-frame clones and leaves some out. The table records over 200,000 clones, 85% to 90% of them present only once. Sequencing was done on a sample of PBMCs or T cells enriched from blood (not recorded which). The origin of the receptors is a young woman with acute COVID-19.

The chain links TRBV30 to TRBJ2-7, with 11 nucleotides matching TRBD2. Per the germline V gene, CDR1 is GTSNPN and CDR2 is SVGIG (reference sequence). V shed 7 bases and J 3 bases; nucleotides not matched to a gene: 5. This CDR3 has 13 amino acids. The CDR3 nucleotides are TGTGCCTCAGTAGCGGGGGGGGGCTACGAGCAGTACTTC. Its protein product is CASVAGGGYEQYF.

The CDR3 is CASSHGGYNEKLFF. DNA for the CDR3: TGCGCCAGCAGCCACGGGGGATACAATGAAAAACTGTTTTTT. The chain is built from TRBV4-1 and TRBJ1-4; D possibly corresponds to TRBD1 (5 bases). There are 14 residues in the CDR3. Between the trimmed V and J ends, which lost 3 bases and 5 bases, there was a span of 10 bases. The germline V gene encodes CDR1 MGHRA and CDR2 YSYEKL.

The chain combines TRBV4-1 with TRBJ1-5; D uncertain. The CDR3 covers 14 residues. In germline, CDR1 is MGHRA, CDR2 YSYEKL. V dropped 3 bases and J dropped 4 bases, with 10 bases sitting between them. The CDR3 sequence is CASSHEGRNQPQHF. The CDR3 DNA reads TGCGCCAGCAGCCACGAGGGAAGGAATCAGCCCCAGCATTTT.

The CDR3 reads CASSFSAGVTGNTIYF. As DNA, the CDR3 is TGTGCCAGCAGTTTTTCTGCAGGGGTCACTGGAAACACCATATATTTT. The chain joins TRBV28 to TRBJ1-3; D perhaps matches TRBD1 (6 bases). The CDR3 runs 16 residues. Germline V CDR1 and CDR2: MDHEN, SYDVKM. V was cut by 3 bases and J by 2 bases, with 14 bases left in between.

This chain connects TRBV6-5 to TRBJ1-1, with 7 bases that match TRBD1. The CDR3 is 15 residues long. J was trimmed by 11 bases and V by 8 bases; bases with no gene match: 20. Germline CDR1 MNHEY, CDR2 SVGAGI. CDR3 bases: TGTGCCAGCGAGGCTGTGAGGGGGCCGATCCCGGGGGCTTTCTTT. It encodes CASEAVRGPIPGAFF.

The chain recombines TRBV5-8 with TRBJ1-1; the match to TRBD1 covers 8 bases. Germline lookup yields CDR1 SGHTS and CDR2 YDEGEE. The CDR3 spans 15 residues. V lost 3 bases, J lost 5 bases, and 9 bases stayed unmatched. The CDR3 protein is CASSSGQARGTEAFF. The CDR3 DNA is TGTGCCAGCAGCTCGGGACAGGCTAGGGGGACTGAAGCTTTCTTT.

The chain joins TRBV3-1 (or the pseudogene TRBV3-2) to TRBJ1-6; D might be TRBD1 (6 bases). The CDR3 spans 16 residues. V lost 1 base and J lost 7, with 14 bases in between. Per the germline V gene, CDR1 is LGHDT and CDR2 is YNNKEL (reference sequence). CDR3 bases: TGTGCCAGCAGCCAAGGATCTGGGACACAGAATTCACCCCTCCACTTT. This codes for CASSQGSGTQNSPLHF.